The TCR beta chain under discussion was sequenced for a study of tumor-infiltrating lymphocytes in primary liver carcinoma. Germline V gene sequence: CDR1 MGHRA, CDR2 YSYEKL. The CDR3 runs to 18 residues. This clonotype appeared a single time. Sequence at one end of the junction differs from germline and may be a read error. The input was approximately 500 ng total RNA; TCR beta cDNA was made from it with a constant-region primer. Libraries covering TCR beta were generated through three nested multiplex PCR rounds (using a slightly modified ARM-PCR). TRBV1-TRBV30 forward primers paired with a C-beta reverse primer drove the first two PCR rounds, about 10 cycles each. A single record per CDR3 protein comes from TCRdb applying MiXCR to the multiplex PCR reads. The table records approximately 80,000 distinct CDR3 sequences, 69% of them present only once. The tissue used was unsorted bulk material of 20-30 mg. RNA and DNA were co-extracted from it with the AllPrep DNA/RNA mini kit.

This TCR was sampled from a man aged 35-49 years with primary liver carcinoma and hepatitis B virus infection. Sequenced material: tumor-adjacent normal liver tissue. This rearrangement joins TRBV4-1 to TRBJ2-2; D might be TRBD1 (6 bases). The CDR3 DNA reads TGCGACAGCAGGCAGCCGTTAACTGGTCAGGGGACGCGCGGGGAGCTGTTTTTT. It specifies CDSRQPLTGQGTRGELFF.